This TCR beta chain was sequenced for a study of PD-L1 blockade in urothelial cancer. Across the whole study: The researchers analyzed blood 3 weeks (second dose) and 6 weeks after treatment start.

Time point specified: pretreatment peripheral blood. Assay used: immunoSEQ multiplex PCR; TCRdb lists only in-frame clones, some missing. The sample contains more than 85,000 clones, 80% to 90% of which appear only once. This CDR3 is built from 16 residues. Per the germline V gene, CDR1 is MGHRA and CDR2 is YSYEKL. Losses at the gene ends were 1 base for V and 2 bases for J; bases not matched to a gene: 6. This clone was counted a few times. Sequenced material: PBMCs, taken around atezolizumab (anti-PD-L1) treatment. The chain links TRBV4-1 to TRBJ2-3; 7 bases are a match to TRBD1. The clonotype was recovered from a man in his 60s with urothelial cancer. CDR3: CASSQVFGQVTDTQYF. CDR3 coding DNA: TGCGCCAGCAGCCAAGTCTTCGGACAGGTCACAGATACGCAGTATTTT.